Reported below is one T cell receptor (beta chain). The target antigen is unknown. CDR1 and CDR2 (germline): SNHLY, FYNNEI. The V and J ends lost 5 bases and 3 bases, in that order; junction bases with no gene match: 7. This CDR3 contains 14 residues. This sample stems from a study of cytomegalovirus exposure and HLA in healthy donors. Points from the study as a whole: Differences between HLA loci emerged in a later analysis of TCR association rates, with DRB1 most and HLA-C fewest. Per a prior analysis, the majority of TCR beta V segments were productive roughly 90% or roughly 30% of the time.

This PCR relied on a set of 60 Vbeta primers and 13 Jbeta primers. Clones were read by immunoSEQ multiplex PCR, and TCRdb kept only the in-frame ones, dropping some. The sample lists 200,000 or so clones, around 83% occurring once. Sample: PBMCs. The chain combines TRBV2 with TRBJ2-7, with 7 bases aligning to TRBD1. This TCR was recovered from a woman in her fifties or sixties in good health and CMV-seropositive. The CDR3 reads CASSTQTGNYEQYF. For the CDR3, the DNA is TGTGCCAGCAGTACCCAGACAGGGAACTACGAGCAGTACTTC. The entire variable domain, with the rest obtained from reference TRBV2 and TRBJ2-7, is as follows: EPEVTQTPSHQVTQMGQEVILRCVPISNHLYFYWYRQILGQKVEFLVSFYNNEISEKSEIFDDQFSVERPDGSNFTLKIRSTKLEDSAMYFCASSTQTGNYEQYFGPGTRLTVT.